This T cell receptor beta chain appears in the sequencing data of a study of beta chain features in type 1 diabetes. General study results and limits: Any HLA-type effect on TCRB rearrangement remained unresolved here. Type 1 diabetes patients showed fewer insertions and more deletions at VDJ junctions. In every one of the four CD4+ subsets, TCRB CDR3s were moderately but significantly shorter in Type 1 diabetes patients.

The whole isolated RNA underwent reverse transcription, so sequencing captured expressed TCRB transcripts. Profiling relied on immunoSEQ multiplex PCR, and the TCRdb table lists in-frame clones only, not all of them. The table has over 650,000 clones, 11% to 15% seen once. This clone was detected only a few times. Its antigen is unknown. The sequenced material came from naive CD4+ T cells from blood. This receptor was identified in a man aged 18 to 30 with type 1 diabetes.

CDR3 sequence reads: CASRDDRGPGNQPQHF. In DNA form, the CDR3 reads TGTGCCAGCAGGGATGACAGGGGGCCTGGCAATCAGCCCCAGCATTTT. This sequence joins TRBV2 and TRBJ1-5; 10 bases agree with TRBD1. This CDR3 has 16 amino acids. J lost 2 bases, V lost 6 bases, and 7 bases had no gene match. Germline assignment: CDR1 SNHLY and CDR2 FYNNEI.